What follows are 9 T cell receptor beta chains derived from one specimen sequenced in a study of regulatory T cells in long-lasting Graves disease. CDR3 regions were amplified by Arm-PCR using iRepertoire HTBI primers to build TCR beta libraries. MiXCR, run by TCRdb on the multiplex PCR reads, gives a single entry per CDR3 protein. The sample yields about 400,000 distinct CDR3 sequences, 20% seen once. Time point specified: persistent/refractory GD, antithyroid drugs over 5 years with positive TRAb. PBMC RNA served as the TCR library source. Specimen: peripheral blood mononuclear cells (PBMCs), collected when the disease was refractory, from a patient treated with antithyroid drugs. The receptors were sampled from a female donor with Graves disease.

This clonotype was counted at least ten times. The chain joins TRBV10-3 to TRBJ1-2, with TRBD1 identical over 8 bases. The CDR3 spans 12 residues. Germline V gene sequence: CDR1 ENHRY, CDR2 SYGVKD. Trimming removed 4 bases from V and 6 bases from J; junction bases left unmatched: 1. CDR3 protein: CAISGQGNGYTF. The CDR3 DNA follows: TGTGCCATCAGTGGACAGGGGAATGGCTACACCTTC.

This clonotype has more than one count but fewer than ten. V usage is TRBV29-1 and J usage is TRBJ2-5; perhaps TRBD1 as D (7 bases). The CDR3 spans 13 residues. Germline V gene data show CDR1 as SQVTM and CDR2 as ANQGSEA. V was trimmed by 5 bases and J by 5 bases, leaving 15 bases between them. The CDR3 here is CSVIPGGGETQYF. In DNA form, the CDR3 reads TGCAGCGTTATCCCCGGAGGGGGCGAGACCCAGTACTTC.

CDR3 sequence (DNA): TGTGCCAGCAGCCCCCCGGGGGCGGGAGGGCACCAAGAGACCCAGTACTTC. Translated: CASSPPGAGGHQETQYF. The gene calls are TRBV7-9 and TRBJ2-5; 9 bases agree with TRBD2. Trimming took 5 bases from V and 0 from J; bases not matched to a gene: 10. Germline CDR1 SEHNR, CDR2 FQNEAQ (reference sequence). The CDR3 totals 17 residues.

This clonotype has a single count. This may be a read error: a much more frequent sequence differs by one nucleotide. This chain joins TRBV6-1 and TRBJ1-4, with TRBD1 matching over 7 bases. Germline V CDR1 and CDR2: MNHNS, SASEGT. The CDR3 is 14 amino acids. Written as DNA, the CDR3 is TGTGCCAGCAGTGTGGGACAGCTTAATGAAAAACCGTTTTTT. It is translated as CASSVGQLNEKPFF.

Points on this clonotype: The junction departs from germline at one end; a sequencing error may be responsible. This sequence joins TRBV7-9 and TRBJ2-5; 10 bases line up with TRBD1. CDR1 is SEHNR and CDR2 is FQNEAQ in the germline V gene (reference sequence). The CDR3 has 16 residues. The CDR3 is CAGSSGTGTGEETQYF. DNA for the CDR3: TGTGCCGGCAGCTCAGGAACGGGGACAGGGGAAGAGACCCAGTACTTC.

This rearrangement joins TRBV25-1 to TRBJ1-2; D possibly corresponds to TRBD1 (5 bases). The CDR3 is 13 amino acids. Germline V CDR1 and CDR2: MGHDK, SYGVNS. V was clipped by 7 bases and J by 2 bases, with 11 bases between them. DNA for the CDR3: TGTGCCAGCACCTCAGGGTACAACTATGGCTACACCTTC. The encoded protein is CASTSGYNYGYTF.

With regard to this clonotype: One base away lies a much larger clone, so this may be a sequencing read error. The chain has TRBV2 and TRBJ2-5; D unclear. This CDR3 has 13 amino acids. V was shortened by 2 bases and J by 5 bases, with 9 bases between the two germline ends. Germline lookup yields CDR1 SNHLY and CDR2 FYNNEI. The CDR3 coding sequence is TGTGCCAGCAGTGAACGGCAACGGGAGACCCAGTACTTC. This codes for CASSERQRETQYF.

This sequence joins TRBV29-1 and TRBJ2-1; TRBD2 matches at 7 bases. Germline trimming cut 1 base from V and 4 bases from J; bases unmatched to any gene: 10. This CDR3 contains 16 residues. CDR1 and CDR2 from the germline V gene are SQVTM and ANQGSEA. This CDR3 is CSVEGGLAGPYNEQFF. CDR3 nucleotide sequence: TGCAGCGTTGAAGGGGGGTTAGCGGGCCCTTACAATGAGCAGTTCTTC.

This clonotype was detected many times. The J gene is TRBJ2-5, the V gene TRBV12-3 or TRBV12-4; a weak D match, TRBD2 (5 bases). The V end lost 0 bases, the J end lost 2 bases, and 7 bases lay between the germline ends. This CDR3 has 14 residues. Here the CDR3 reads CASSLAGLQETQYF. In DNA form, the CDR3 reads TGTGCCAGCAGTTTAGCCGGACTTCAAGAGACCCAGTACTTC.